These 6 T cell receptor beta chains came from one sample sequenced in a study of OX40 agonist ivuxolimab in advanced cancers. The assay was immunoSEQ multiplex PCR, and TCRdb's table has in-frame clones only and misses some. The sample consists of 90,000 to 130,000 clones, 75% to 95% of them appearing once. The source material was CD4+ or CD8+ T cells sorted from blood, sampled in a trial of the OX40 agonist ivuxolimab. The receptors originated from an adult with an advanced solid tumor such as melanoma, head and neck, liver or kidney cancer.

J is TRBJ1-6 and V is TRBV5-8; 7 positions match TRBD1. Trimming at V came to 1 base and at J to 2 bases, leaving 9 bases not matched to a gene. CDR1 is SGHTS and CDR2 is YDEGEE in the germline V gene. The CDR3 loop spans 18 amino acids. The CDR3 loop reads CASSLSLPGQAYNSPLHF. The CDR3 bases are TGTGCCAGCAGCTTGTCCCTTCCCGGACAGGCCTATAATTCACCCCTCCACTTT.

The chain has TRBV7-9 and TRBJ2-1, with 7 bases identical to TRBD2. Germline V lookup: CDR1 SEHNR, CDR2 FQNEAQ (reference sequence). J was trimmed by 5 bases and V by 1 base; bases with no gene match: 5. This CDR3 is 15 amino acids long. CDR3 in DNA: TGTGCCAGCAGCTTAGGGGCGGGAGCGGACAATGAGCAGTTCTTC. Protein product: CASSLGAGADNEQFF. Using reference TRBV7-9 and TRBJ2-1 for the parts outside the CDR3, the full variable domain is DTGVSQNPRHKITKRGQNVTFRCDPISEHNRLYWYRQTLGQGPEFLTYFQNEAQLEKSRLLSDRFSAERPKGSFSTLEIQRTEQGDSAMYLCASSLGAGADNEQFFGPGTRLTVL.

The gene calls are TRBV9 and TRBJ2-3, with TRBD1 matching over 11 bases. Germline V lookup: CDR1 SGDLS, CDR2 YYNGEE. Trimming cost V 3 bases and J 5 bases; bases outside gene matches: 14. The CDR3 extends over 18 amino acids. In DNA form, the CDR3 reads TGTGCCAGCAGCGCCTTAGGCCAGGGACAGGGGGTGGTAGATACGCAGTATTTT. It is translated as CASSALGQGQGVVDTQYF.

The chain recombines TRBV27 with TRBJ2-5; 9 bases are a match to TRBD2. CDR3 length: 16 residues. The germline gives CDR1 MNHEY, CDR2 SMNVEV (reference sequence). V was pared by 0 bases and J by 2 bases, with 4 bases of the junction left unmatched. The CDR3 nucleotides are TGTGCCAGCAGTTTATCGGTAGCGGGGGATCAAGAGACCCAGTACTTC. Translation gives CASSLSVAGDQETQYF.

This clone was detected a few times. The V call is TRBV6-4, the J call TRBJ2-2; perhaps TRBD1 as D (6 bases). The CDR3 loop spans 11 amino acids. Trimming left V 10 bases short and J 6 bases short, with 9 bases between. From germline, CDR1 is MRHNA and CDR2 SNTAGT. The CDR3 nucleotides are TGTGCCACTCACAGGGCCGGGGAGCTGTTTTTT. Translated, it gives CATHRAGELFF.

The V gene is TRBV19, the J gene TRBJ1-4, with TRBD1 as a possible D gene (5 bases). Trimming took off 3 bases at V and 7 bases at J, with 15 bases between the two ends. Per the germline V gene, CDR1 is LNHDA and CDR2 is SQIVND (reference sequence). There are 15 residues in the CDR3. The CDR3 loop reads CASSIFVGAPEKLFF. The CDR3 bases are TGTGCCAGTAGTATCTTCGTAGGGGCCCCTGAAAAACTGTTTTTT.